The TCR beta chain under discussion was sequenced for a study of T cell changes during pregnancy in multiple sclerosis. Using immunoSEQ multiplex PCR, the repertoire was profiled, and TCRdb retains in-frame clones only, with some absent. The sample carries about 92,000 clones, 90% to 95% recorded once. The CDR3 consists of 14 residues. V lost 4 bases, J lost 5 bases, and 4 bases stayed unmatched. CDR1 is MNHEY and CDR2 is SMNVEV in the germline V gene (reference sequence). This specimen was peripheral blood, taken in the third trimester of pregnancy. The J gene is TRBJ1-5, the V gene TRBV27; 8 nucleotides line up with TRBD1. The receptor's source is a female donor with multiple sclerosis, enrolled in a pregnancy study. CDR3 region: CASSSGGNYQPQHF. In DNA, the CDR3 is TGTGCCAGCAGTTCAGGGGGCAACTATCAGCCCCAGCATTTT.